A single sample gave rise to the 6 T cell receptor beta chains below, sequenced in a study of blood T cells in healthy people across ages. Combining a sample-barcoded 5' primer with a J-beta primer mix, a second PCR ran for 7 to 11 cycles. TCRdb independently ran MiXCR on the 5' RACE reads; one entry per CDR3 protein. The sample consists of roughly 500,000 distinct CDR3 sequences, 27% of them appearing once. The sequenced sample consisted of blood. The origin of the receptors is a woman aged 70-85 years in good health.

The rearrangement uses TRBV18 and TRBJ2-3; 12 bases align to TRBD1. V lost 6 bases and J lost 4; bases outside the gene matches: 14. The CDR3 loop spans 18 amino acids. Per the germline V gene, CDR1 is KGHSH and CDR2 is LQKENI. The CDR3, as DNA: TGTGCCAGCTCGCAACGGGACAGGGGGCGCAATTTTCCAGATACGCAGTATTTT. Translating gives CASSQRDRGRNFPDTQYF.

There are a few counts of this clonotype. V and J are TRBV2 and TRBJ2-5, with 9 bases matching TRBD2. TRBJ2-1 explains the end of the DNA better; the J call may be wrong. The CDR3 is made up of 14 amino acids. In germline, CDR1 is SNHLY, CDR2 FYNNEI. CDR3 region: CASSYSGGGDEQFF. In DNA, the CDR3 is TGTGCCAGCAGTTATAGCGGGGGCGGGGATGAGCAGTTCTTC.

The J gene is TRBJ1-2, the V gene TRBV9; 11 bases align to TRBD1. This CDR3 contains 17 residues. The germline V gene has CDR1 SGDLS and CDR2 YYNGEE. V lost 3 bases to trimming and J lost 4 bases; unmatched junction nucleotides: 11. The CDR3 protein is CASSEGPGQGGIYGYTF. CDR3 in DNA: TGTGCCAGCAGCGAGGGACCGGGACAGGGGGGAATCTATGGCTACACCTTC.

This clonotype was seen a handful of times. This chain connects TRBV7-8 to TRBJ2-5, with TRBD1 matching over 8 bases. The J call may be incorrect, as the DNA end agrees better with TRBJ2-1. Germline-derived CDR1 and CDR2 are SGHVS and FQNEAQ. The CDR3 is 15 amino acids. The CDR3 here is CASSSVPGQGLVQFF. CDR3 sequence (DNA): TGTGCCAGCAGCTCCGTCCCTGGACAGGGCTTGGTGCAGTTCTTC.

The chain is built from TRBV7-2 and TRBJ1-2; D ambiguous. The ends were cut back, 2 bases at V and 8 bases at J, with 9 bases in the middle. Per germline, CDR1 SGHTA and CDR2 FQGNSA. The CDR3 has 12 residues. The DNA of the CDR3 is TGTGCCAGCAGCTTACAGGCGGGGGGCTACACCTTC. Its protein is CASSLQAGGYTF. Combining the CDR3 with reference TRBV7-2 and TRBJ1-2 gives the whole variable domain GAGVSQSPSNKVTEKGKDVELRCDPISGHTALYWYRQSLGQGLEFLIYFQGNSAPDKSGLPSDRFSAERTGGSVSTLTIQRTQQEDSAVYLCASSLQAGGYTFGSGTRLTVV.

The V call is TRBV5-6, the J call TRBJ2-7, with 8 bases fitting TRBD2. CDR3 length equals 15 residues. V trimming: 2 bases; J trimming: 6 bases; junction bases outside the gene matches: 10. The germline V gene encodes CDR1 SGHDT and CDR2 YYEEEE. CDR3 bases: TGTGCCAGCAGCTTATTGCCGGGGGGGCCTAGCGAGCAGTACTTC. This codes for CASSLLPGGPSEQYF.